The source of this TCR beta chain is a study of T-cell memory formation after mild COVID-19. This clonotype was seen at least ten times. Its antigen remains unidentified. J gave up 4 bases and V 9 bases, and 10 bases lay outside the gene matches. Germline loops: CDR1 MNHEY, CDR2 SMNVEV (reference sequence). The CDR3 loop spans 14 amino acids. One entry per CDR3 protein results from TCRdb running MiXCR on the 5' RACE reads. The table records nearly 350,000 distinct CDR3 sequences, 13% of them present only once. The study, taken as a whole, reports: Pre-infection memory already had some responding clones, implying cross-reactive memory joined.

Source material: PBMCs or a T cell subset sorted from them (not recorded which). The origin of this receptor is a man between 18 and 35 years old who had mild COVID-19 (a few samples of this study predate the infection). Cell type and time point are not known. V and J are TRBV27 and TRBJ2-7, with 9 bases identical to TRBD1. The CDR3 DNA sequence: TGTGCCAGTGGGAACAGGGGGCGTTCTTACGAGCAGTACTTC. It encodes CASGNRGRSYEQYF.